This is a list of T cell receptor beta chains from one sample in a study of blood T cell repertoires in COVID-19. Clones were sequenced by immunoSEQ multiplex PCR, and TCRdb holds only the in-frame ones, with some missing. The data show some 100,000 clones, around nine tenths seen once. The sequenced material came from peripheral blood. These TCRs come from a man in his fifties with acute or convalescent COVID-19. Both conserved end residues are part of each CDR3. The order of the fields is clone size, J gene, D gene, V gene, CDR3 DNA, CDR3 protein. The D gene is left open where the match is weak. Where a row states a size, it is once, few, many or the class of an expanded clone; other rows omit it.

-	TRBJ1-1	-	TRBV30	TGTGCCTGGAGTTTTAGACAGAGAGCTTTCTTT	CAWSFRQRAFF
-	TRBJ1-4	-	TRBV5-6	TGTGCCAGCAGCTCGGAGAGATCTGATGAAAAACTGTTTTTT	CASSSERSDEKLFF
-	TRBJ1-1	-	TRBV7-9	TGTGCCAGCAGCTTAGTAGGCGGGGCGAGAACTGAAGCTTTCTTT	CASSLVGGARTEAFF
medium-sized	TRBJ2-5	TRBD2	TRBV27	TGTGCCAGCAGTTCCGGGGGGATTGGACTAGCGGGAGTAGAGACCCAGTACTTC	CASSSGGIGLAGVETQYF
-	TRBJ2-7	TRBD2	TRBV11-3	TGTGCCAGCAGCGCGGCTAGCGGCTCCTACGAGCAGTACTTC	CASSAASGSYEQYF
-	TRBJ2-3	-	TRBV18	TGTGCCAGCTCGATGGGACTTTCTTTCACAGATACGCAGTATTTT	CASSMGLSFTDTQYF
-	TRBJ2-1	TRBD2	TRBV6-6	TGTGCCAGCAGCCTAGCGGGAGGTCTCTACAATGAGCAGTTCTTC	CASSLAGGLYNEQFF
once	TRBJ2-1	TRBD2	TRBV5-1	TGCGCCAGCAGCTTTTTACCCAGCGGGAGCTCCTACAATGAGCAGTTCTTC	CASSFLPSGSSYNEQFF
-	TRBJ1-4	TRBD1	TRBV6-5	TGTGCCAGCACCCCCGGGACAGTCAGTGAAAAACTGTTTTTT	CASTPGTVSEKLFF
-	TRBJ1-2	-	TRBV6-5	TGTGCCAGCAGGCGCCAGGGATGGGAAGGCTACACCTTC	CASRRQGWEGYTF
once	TRBJ1-2	-	TRBV5-1	TGCGCCAGCAGCTTGGGCGGGGGGCGAGTCTATGGCTACACCTTC	CASSLGGGRVYGYTF
-	TRBJ2-1	-	TRBV11-3	TGTGCCAGCAGCTTAGAACTGGGTGGGCATGAGCAGTTCTTC	CASSLELGGHEQFF
-	TRBJ1-2	-	TRBV7-8	TGTGCCAGCAGCTTAGGGGGGCAAGAGGGCTACACCTTC	CASSLGGQEGYTF
-	TRBJ2-5	-	TRBV3-1/TRBV3-2	TGTGCCAGCAGCCCCGGACTCTGGGAGACCCAGTACTTC	CASSPGLWETQYF
-	TRBJ1-1	-	TRBV7-2	TGTGCCAGCAGCCCCATCGAGAAGAGGACTGAAGCTTTCTTT	CASSPIEKRTEAFF
-	TRBJ1-4	-	TRBV10-2	TGCGCCAGCAGTGGTCGGAGCCAGGGTGCTGAAAAACTGTTTTTT	CASSGRSQGAEKLFF
once	TRBJ2-7	TRBD2	TRBV27	TGTGCCAGCAGTTTCCTGACTAGCGGGCCCCCCTACGAGCAGTACTTC	CASSFLTSGPPYEQYF
-	TRBJ1-2	TRBD1	TRBV10-3	TGTGCCATCAGTGAGTGGACAGGGGGCAGCTATGGCTACACCTTC	CAISEWTGGSYGYTF
-	TRBJ2-3	TRBD2	TRBV18	TGTGCCAGCTCAACGACTAGCGGGAGAACAGATACGCAGTATTTT	CASSTTSGRTDTQYF
-	TRBJ1-1	TRBD1	TRBV5-1	TGCGCCAGCAGCATGGGGGGACAGCGGAACACTGAAGCTTTCTTT	CASSMGGQRNTEAFF
-	TRBJ2-5	TRBD1	TRBV11-3	TGTGCCAGCAGCTTAGATCTAGATTCGAGGGGGCAGGAGACCCAGTACTTC	CASSLDLDSRGQETQYF
-	TRBJ2-3	TRBD2	TRBV30	TGTGCCTGGAGGAGAATAAAGGGACTAGCGGGAGCCACAGATACGCAGTATTTT	CAWRRIKGLAGATDTQYF
-	TRBJ2-7	TRBD1	TRBV4-1	TGCGCCAGCAGCCAAGATCCCGGGACAGGGCTTTACGAGCAGTACTTC	CASSQDPGTGLYEQYF
-	TRBJ2-3	-	TRBV3-1/TRBV3-2	TGTGCCAGCAGCCGGAGGGGCCTTTCGAATACGCAGTATTTT	CASSRRGLSNTQYF
-	TRBJ1-2	-	TRBV9	TGTGCCAGCAGCGTATCAGGGGAGCCCTATGGCTACACCTTC	CASSVSGEPYGYTF
-	TRBJ2-3	-	TRBV5-6	TGTGCCAGCACCCGCAGGCGGACAGGCACAGATACGCAGTATTTT	CASTRRRTGTDTQYF
-	TRBJ2-4	TRBD1	TRBV3-1/TRBV3-2	TGTGCCAGCAGCCAAGATTGGACAGGGGGGGCAGCAGGGGCAAACATTCAGTACTTC	CASSQDWTGGAAGANIQYF
few	TRBJ1-5	-	TRBV3-1/TRBV3-2	TGTGCCAGCAGCCTGCGGGAGCAGCCCCAGCATTTT	CASSLREQPQHF
-	TRBJ2-3	TRBD2	TRBV5-1	TGCGCCAGCAGCCCCGAGGTAGCGGGGACCACAGATACGCAGTATTTT	CASSPEVAGTTDTQYF
-	TRBJ1-6	-	TRBV12-3/TRBV12-4	TGTGCCAGCAGCGGGACCTATAATTCACCCCTCCACTTT	CASSGTYNSPLHF
-	TRBJ2-1	-	TRBV7-9	TGTGCCAGCAGCTACCGGGACACAGGCCTCTCCTACAATGAGCAGTTCTTC	CASSYRDTGLSYNEQFF
-	TRBJ2-3	-	TRBV7-9	TGTGCCAGCAGCTTAGATCAGGGGCAAGATACGCAGTATTTT	CASSLDQGQDTQYF
-	TRBJ2-7	TRBD1	TRBV19	TGTGCCAGTAACCCAAGGACGGGACAGGGGTTCGGCGAGCAGTACTTC	CASNPRTGQGFGEQYF
-	TRBJ1-2	-	TRBV5-5	TGTGCCAGCAGCTTGGATTCTCAGGGACACCAAGCTAGTGGCTACACCTTC	CASSLDSQGHQASGYTF
-	TRBJ2-7	TRBD1	TRBV18	TGTGCCAGCTCACCGGGACAGTCCAGGTACGAGCAGTACTTC	CASSPGQSRYEQYF
once	TRBJ1-4	-	TRBV27	TGTGCCAGCAGTGCTCGCGGCCCCGGGGGGGAAAAACTGTTTTTT	CASSARGPGGEKLFF
-	TRBJ1-5	-	TRBV19	TGTGCCAGTAGTATCCGCGATAGCAATCAGCCCCAGCATTTT	CASSIRDSNQPQHF
-	TRBJ1-4	-	TRBV18	TGTGCCAGCTCACCCGAGAGAACTAATGAAAAACTGTTTTTT	CASSPERTNEKLFF
-	TRBJ2-7	-	TRBV2	TGTGCCAGCAGTTTCCAGTACGAGCAGTACTTC	CASSFQYEQYF
-	TRBJ2-2	-	TRBV2	TGTGCCAGCAGTGCAGAGGGACTGGGTGCCGGGGAGCTGTTTTTT	CASSAEGLGAGELFF
few	TRBJ2-3	-	TRBV5-1	TGCGCCAGCAGCTCCGGCACAGATACGCAGTATTTT	CASSSGTDTQYF
-	TRBJ1-1	TRBD1	TRBV6-6	TGTGCCAGCTCCTCGACAGGGGCGAACACTGAAGCTTTCTTT	CASSSTGANTEAFF
-	TRBJ1-2	TRBD1	TRBV7-2	TGTGCCAGCAGTTTTCTGGGACAGGGTAATCTCAACTATGGCTACACCTTC	CASSFLGQGNLNYGYTF
-	TRBJ2-7	TRBD1	TRBV9	TGTGCCAGCAGCGTAGGATTGGGGACAGGGTTCCACGAGCAGTACTTC	CASSVGLGTGFHEQYF
-	TRBJ2-1	TRBD1	TRBV19	TGTGCCACCTCCCTACGCAGGGGGCGCGATGAGCAGTTCTTC	CATSLRRGRDEQFF
-	TRBJ2-1	-	TRBV9	TGTGCCAGCAGCGCCCTAGCAAGCTCCTACAATGAGCAGTTCTTC	CASSALASSYNEQFF
-	TRBJ1-5	TRBD1	TRBV18	TGTGCCAGCTCAGCAACAGGGGCAGGTCAGCCCCAGCATTTT	CASSATGAGQPQHF
-	TRBJ2-5	-	TRBV5-1	TGCGCCAGCAGCTTGGGACTACAAGAGACCCAGTACTTC	CASSLGLQETQYF
-	TRBJ2-1	TRBD2	TRBV2	TGTGCCAGCAGTGCTGGACTAGCGGGGCCGGACAATGAGCAGTTCTTC	CASSAGLAGPDNEQFF
-	TRBJ1-1	-	TRBV4-1	TGCGCCAGCAGCCATAAGGGAGGTACGGTGAACACTGAAGCTTTCTTT	CASSHKGGTVNTEAFF
-	TRBJ2-7	-	TRBV21-1	TGTGCCAGCAGCAGAAACTGGACAGGGAACTTC	CASSRNWTGNF
-	TRBJ2-7	-	TRBV18	TGTGCCAGCTCACCCTATCCTAAATCAGCAGGGGAGCAGTACTTC	CASSPYPKSAGEQYF
-	TRBJ1-5	TRBD1	TRBV19	TGTGCCAGCCGAACAGGGGGCAATCAGCCCCAGCATTTT	CASRTGGNQPQHF
once	TRBJ2-3	-	TRBV14	TGTGCCAGCAACCCGGGACTCCTAACTACCAGCACAGATACGCAGTATTTT	CASNPGLLTTSTDTQYF
-	TRBJ2-5	TRBD2	TRBV7-9	TGTGCCAGCAGCCCCCAGCGAGCGGGGCAAGAGACCCAGTACTTC	CASSPQRAGQETQYF
-	TRBJ2-1	TRBD1	TRBV11-2	TGTGCCAGCAGCTTAGGGGACAGGGCGGCTGGGAATGAGCAGTTCTTC	CASSLGDRAAGNEQFF
-	TRBJ1-1	-	TRBV15	TGTGCCACCAGCAGAGATTTCGGGGACACTGAAGCTTTCTTT	CATSRDFGDTEAFF